This T cell receptor (beta chain) was found in a study of T cell responses to AZD1222 COVID-19 vaccine. Regarding the study as a whole: Spike was spanned by vaccine-associated CD4 TCRs, with dominance at 160-218 and 743-854. The donors showed a predominance of white British ancestry and of females, with possible underestimation of clonal diversity. Repertoires were obtained solely post-peak T cell response.

Germline assignment: CDR1 LNHDA and CDR2 SQIVND (reference sequence). V was cut by 5 bases and J by 7 bases, with 17 bases left in between. This CDR3 has 14 residues. To note about this clone: Its antigen remains unknown.

The method was immunoSEQ multiplex PCR; TCRdb's version includes in-frame clones alone and lacks a portion of them. The sample yields approximately 120,000 clones, around 87% seen once. Sequencing was performed on peripheral blood, taken on day 0 of AZD1222 vaccination. The chain combines TRBV19 with TRBJ1-1, with no clear D. This TCR came from an adult in good health. The CDR3 DNA reads TGTGCCAGTAGTCACTATCAATCCGACCGTGAAGCTTTCTTT. Its protein is CASSHYQSDREAFF.